Reported below is one TCR beta chain. Authors' methods: Reference gene primers were amplified, and this amplification served to estimate nucleated cell counts. Here immunoSEQ multiplex PCR was the method, and the copy in TCRdb shows in-frame clones only, minus some. The DNA was the basis for D and trimming; V, J and clone size are from that table. The sample lists roughly 75,000 clones, approximately 80% seen once, with 9.5% to 15% in the top ten. These data are taken from a study of blood T cell repertoires in COVID-19. As for the study in general: Sites in the United States, Italy and Spain provided acute and convalescent COVID-19 samples. Nucleic acid was either cDNA or gDNA, and it came from T cells, B-cell-depleted T cells, or PBMCs.

One Seattle source followed patients from active infection through their disease course. Sequencing was done on a sample of peripheral blood. This TCR derives from a man aged 50 to 59 with COVID-19, enrolled during active disease.

The CDR3 sequence: CATSRGTPAREQFF. The CDR3 DNA is TGTGCCACCAGCAGAGGGACACCCGCACGAGAGCAGTTCTTC. The genes are TRBV15 and TRBJ2-1; TRBD1 might be the D (5 bases). Trimming left V 1 base short and J 10 bases short, with 14 bases between. The germline V gene encodes CDR1 LNHNV and CDR2 YYDKDF (reference sequence). This CDR3 spans 14 amino acids.